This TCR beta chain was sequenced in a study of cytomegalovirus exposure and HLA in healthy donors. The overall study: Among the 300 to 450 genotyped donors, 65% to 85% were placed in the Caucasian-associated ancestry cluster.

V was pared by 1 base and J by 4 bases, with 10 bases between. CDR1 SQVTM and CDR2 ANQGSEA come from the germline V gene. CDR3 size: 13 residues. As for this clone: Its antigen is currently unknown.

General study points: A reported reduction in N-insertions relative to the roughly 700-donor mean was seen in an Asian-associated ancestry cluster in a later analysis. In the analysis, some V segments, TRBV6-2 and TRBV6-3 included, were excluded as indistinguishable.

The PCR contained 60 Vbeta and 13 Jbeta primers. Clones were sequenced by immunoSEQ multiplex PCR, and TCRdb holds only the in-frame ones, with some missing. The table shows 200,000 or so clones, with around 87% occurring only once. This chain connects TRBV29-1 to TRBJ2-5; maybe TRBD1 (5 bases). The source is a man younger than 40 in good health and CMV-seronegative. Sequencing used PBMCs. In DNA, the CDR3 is TGCAGCGTTGAAGGCAGGGTGTCAGAGACCCAGTACTTC. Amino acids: CSVEGRVSETQYF.